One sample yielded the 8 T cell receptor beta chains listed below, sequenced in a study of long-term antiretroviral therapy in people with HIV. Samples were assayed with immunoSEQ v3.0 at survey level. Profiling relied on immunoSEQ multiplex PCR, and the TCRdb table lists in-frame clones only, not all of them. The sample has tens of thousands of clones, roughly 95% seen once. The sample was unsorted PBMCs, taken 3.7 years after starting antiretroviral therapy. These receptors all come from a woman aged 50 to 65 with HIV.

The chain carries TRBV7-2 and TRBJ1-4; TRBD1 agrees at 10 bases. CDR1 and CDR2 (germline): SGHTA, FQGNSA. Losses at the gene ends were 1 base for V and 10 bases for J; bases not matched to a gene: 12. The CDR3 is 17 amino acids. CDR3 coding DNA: TGTGCCAGCAGCTTAGAGGGGGGACAGGGGCCCGTTTCAAAACTGTTTTTT. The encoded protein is CASSLEGGQGPVSKLFF.

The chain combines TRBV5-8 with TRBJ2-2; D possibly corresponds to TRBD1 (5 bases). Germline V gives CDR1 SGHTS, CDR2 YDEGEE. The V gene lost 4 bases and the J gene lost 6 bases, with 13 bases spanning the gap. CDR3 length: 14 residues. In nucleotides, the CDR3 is TGTGCCAGCAGCCTAGGGGTTCAGGCCGGGGAGCTGTTTTTT. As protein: CASSLGVQAGELFF.

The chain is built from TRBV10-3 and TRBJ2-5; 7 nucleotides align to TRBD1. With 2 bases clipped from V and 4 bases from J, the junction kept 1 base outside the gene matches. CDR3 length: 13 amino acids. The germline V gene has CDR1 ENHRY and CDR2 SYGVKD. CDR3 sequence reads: CAISEGTVETQYF. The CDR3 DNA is TGTGCCATCAGTGAGGGGACAGTAGAGACCCAGTACTTC.

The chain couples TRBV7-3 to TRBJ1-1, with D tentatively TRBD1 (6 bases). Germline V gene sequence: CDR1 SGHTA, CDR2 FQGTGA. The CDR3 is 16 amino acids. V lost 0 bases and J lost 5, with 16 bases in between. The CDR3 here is CASSLTDRGARTEAFF. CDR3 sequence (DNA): TGTGCCAGCAGCTTAACGGACCGGGGGGCGAGGACTGAAGCTTTCTTT.

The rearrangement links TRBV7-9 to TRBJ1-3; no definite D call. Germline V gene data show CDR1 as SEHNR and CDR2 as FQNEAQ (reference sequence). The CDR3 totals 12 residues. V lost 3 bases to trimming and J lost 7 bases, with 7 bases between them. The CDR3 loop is CASSLITNTIYF. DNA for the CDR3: TGTGCCAGCAGCTTGATAACGAACACCATATATTTT.

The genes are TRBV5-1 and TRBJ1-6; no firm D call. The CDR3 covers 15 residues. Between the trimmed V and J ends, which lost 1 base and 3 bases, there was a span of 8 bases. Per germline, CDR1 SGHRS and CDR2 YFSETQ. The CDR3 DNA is TGCGCCAGCAGCTTGTCCGGGTTCTATAATTCACCCCTCCACTTT. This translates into CASSLSGFYNSPLHF.

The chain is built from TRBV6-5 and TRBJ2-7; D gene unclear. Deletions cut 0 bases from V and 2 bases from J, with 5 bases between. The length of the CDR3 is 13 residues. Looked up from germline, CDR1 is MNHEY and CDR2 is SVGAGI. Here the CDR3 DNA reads TGTGCCAGCAGTTACTCGCCGACCTACGAGCAGTACTTC. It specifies CASSYSPTYEQYF.

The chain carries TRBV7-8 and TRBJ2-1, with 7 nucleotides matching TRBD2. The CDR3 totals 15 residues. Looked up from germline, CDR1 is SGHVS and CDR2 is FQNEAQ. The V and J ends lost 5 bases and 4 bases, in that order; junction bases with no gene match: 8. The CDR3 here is CASSPLMGGYNEQFF. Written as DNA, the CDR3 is TGTGCCAGCAGCCCACTAATGGGGGGGTACAATGAGCAGTTCTTC.